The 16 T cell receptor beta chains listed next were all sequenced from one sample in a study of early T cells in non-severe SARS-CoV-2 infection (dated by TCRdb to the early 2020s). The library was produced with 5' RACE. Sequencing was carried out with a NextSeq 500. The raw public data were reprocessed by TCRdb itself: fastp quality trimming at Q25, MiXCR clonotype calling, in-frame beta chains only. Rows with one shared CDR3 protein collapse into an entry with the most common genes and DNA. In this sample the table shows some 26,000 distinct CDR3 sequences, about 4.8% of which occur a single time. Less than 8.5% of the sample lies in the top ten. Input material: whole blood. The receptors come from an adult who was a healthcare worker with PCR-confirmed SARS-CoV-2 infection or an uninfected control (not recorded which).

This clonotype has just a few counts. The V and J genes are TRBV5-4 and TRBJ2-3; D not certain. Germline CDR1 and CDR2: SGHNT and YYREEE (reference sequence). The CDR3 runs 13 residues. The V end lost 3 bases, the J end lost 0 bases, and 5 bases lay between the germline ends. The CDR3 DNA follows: TGTGCCAGCAGCTCCGTTAGCACAGATACGCAGTATTTT. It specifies CASSSVSTDTQYF. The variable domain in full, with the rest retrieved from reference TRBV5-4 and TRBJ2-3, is ETGVTQSPTHLIKTRGQQVTLRCSSQSGHNTVSWYQQALGQGPQFIFQYYREEENGRGNFPPRFSGLQFPNYSSELNVNALELDDSALYLCASSSVSTDTQYFGPGTRLTVL.

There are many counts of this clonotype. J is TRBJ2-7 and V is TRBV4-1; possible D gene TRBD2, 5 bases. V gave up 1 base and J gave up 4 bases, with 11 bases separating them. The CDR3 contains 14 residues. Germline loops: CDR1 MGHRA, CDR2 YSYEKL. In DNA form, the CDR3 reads TGCGCCAGCAGCCAAGCGGGCTCGGGATACGAGCAGTACTTC. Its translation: CASSQAGSGYEQYF.

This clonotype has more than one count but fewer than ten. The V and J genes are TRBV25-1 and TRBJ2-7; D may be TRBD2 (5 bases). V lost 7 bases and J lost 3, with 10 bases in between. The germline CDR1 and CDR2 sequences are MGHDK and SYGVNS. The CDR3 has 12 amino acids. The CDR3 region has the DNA TGTGCCAGCACCGCCGCGGGCTACGAGCAGTACTTC. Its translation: CASTAAGYEQYF.

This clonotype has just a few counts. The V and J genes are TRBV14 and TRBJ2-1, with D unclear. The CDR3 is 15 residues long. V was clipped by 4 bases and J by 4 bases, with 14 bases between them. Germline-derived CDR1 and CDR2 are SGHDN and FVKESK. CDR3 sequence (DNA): TGTGCCAGCAGCCCTACTCGCGGCGCTTACAATGAGCAGTTCTTC. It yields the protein CASSPTRGAYNEQFF.

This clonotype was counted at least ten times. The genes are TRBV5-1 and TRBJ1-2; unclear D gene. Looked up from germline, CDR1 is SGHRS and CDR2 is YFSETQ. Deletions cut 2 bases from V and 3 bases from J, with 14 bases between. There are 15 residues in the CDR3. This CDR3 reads CASSLGLPEDYGYTF. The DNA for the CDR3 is TGCGCCAGCAGCTTAGGTCTCCCTGAAGACTATGGCTACACCTTC.

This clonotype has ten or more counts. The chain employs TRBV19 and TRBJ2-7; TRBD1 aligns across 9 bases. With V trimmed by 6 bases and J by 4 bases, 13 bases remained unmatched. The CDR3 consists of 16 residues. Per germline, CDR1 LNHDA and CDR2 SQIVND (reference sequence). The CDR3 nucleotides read TGTGCCAGTAGCCCTCTGGACAGGGGCCATACTTACGAGCAGTACTTC. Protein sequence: CASSPLDRGHTYEQYF.

The CDR3 protein is CASSLKGQSYEQYF. CDR3 in DNA: TGTGCCAGCAGTCTAAAGGGACAGAGCTACGAGCAGTACTTC. The chain joins TRBV27 to TRBJ2-7; 7 nucleotides align to TRBD1. The germline V gene encodes CDR1 MNHEY and CDR2 SMNVEV (reference sequence). Trimming cost V 5 bases and J 3 bases; bases outside gene matches: 7. The CDR3 is 14 residues long.

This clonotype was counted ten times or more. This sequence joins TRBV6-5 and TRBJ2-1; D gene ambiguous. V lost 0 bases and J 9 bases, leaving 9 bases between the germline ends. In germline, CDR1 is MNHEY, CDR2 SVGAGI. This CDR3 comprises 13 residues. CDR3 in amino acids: CASSYSPRGEQFF. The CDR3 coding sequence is TGTGCCAGCAGTTACTCCCCGAGAGGTGAGCAGTTCTTC.

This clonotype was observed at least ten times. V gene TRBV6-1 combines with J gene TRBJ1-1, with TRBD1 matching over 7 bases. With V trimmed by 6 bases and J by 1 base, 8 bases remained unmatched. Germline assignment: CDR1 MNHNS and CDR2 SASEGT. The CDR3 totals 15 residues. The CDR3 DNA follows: TGTGCCAGCAGCCTTAGGGACAGAAGGAACACTGAAGCTTTCTTT. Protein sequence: CASSLRDRRNTEAFF.

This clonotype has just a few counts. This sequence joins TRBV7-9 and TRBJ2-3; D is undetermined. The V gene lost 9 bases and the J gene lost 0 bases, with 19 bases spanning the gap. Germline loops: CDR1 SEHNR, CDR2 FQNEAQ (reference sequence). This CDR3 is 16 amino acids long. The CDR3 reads CASSPTREVSTDTQYF. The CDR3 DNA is TGTGCCAGTTCCCCGACCCGTGAGGTTAGCACAGATACGCAGTATTTT.

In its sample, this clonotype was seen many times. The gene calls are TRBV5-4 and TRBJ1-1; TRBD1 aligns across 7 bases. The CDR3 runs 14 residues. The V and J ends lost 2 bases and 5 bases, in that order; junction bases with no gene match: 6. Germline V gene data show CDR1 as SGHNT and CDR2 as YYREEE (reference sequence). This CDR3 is CASSFPGQITEAFF. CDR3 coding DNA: TGTGCCAGCAGCTTTCCGGGACAGATAACTGAAGCTTTCTTT.

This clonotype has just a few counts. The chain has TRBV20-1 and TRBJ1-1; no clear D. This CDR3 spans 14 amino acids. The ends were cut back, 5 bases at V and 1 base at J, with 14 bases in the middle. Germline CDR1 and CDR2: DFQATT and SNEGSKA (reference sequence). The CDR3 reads CSAEVGSWNTEAFF. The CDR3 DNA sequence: TGCAGTGCTGAGGTGGGCTCCTGGAACACTGAAGCTTTCTTT.

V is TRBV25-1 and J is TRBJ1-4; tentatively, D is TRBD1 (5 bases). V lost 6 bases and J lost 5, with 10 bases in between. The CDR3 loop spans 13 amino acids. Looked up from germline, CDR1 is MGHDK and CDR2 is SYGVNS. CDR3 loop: CASRRAGNEKLFF. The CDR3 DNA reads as TGTGCCAGCAGGAGGGCAGGGAATGAAAAACTGTTTTTT. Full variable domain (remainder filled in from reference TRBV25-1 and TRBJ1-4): EADIYQTPRYLVIGTGKKITLECSQTMGHDKMYWYQQDPGMELHLIHYSYGVNSTEKGDLSSESTVSRIRTEHFPLTLESARPSHTSQYLCASRRAGNEKLFFGSGTQLSVL.

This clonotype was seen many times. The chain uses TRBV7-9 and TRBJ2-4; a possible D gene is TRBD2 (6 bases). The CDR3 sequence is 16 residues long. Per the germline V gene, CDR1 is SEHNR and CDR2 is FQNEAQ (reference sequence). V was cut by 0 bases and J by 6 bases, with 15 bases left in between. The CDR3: CASSLAREAVLNIQYF. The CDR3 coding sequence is TGTGCCAGCAGCTTAGCCAGGGAGGCCGTTTTAAACATTCAGTACTTC.

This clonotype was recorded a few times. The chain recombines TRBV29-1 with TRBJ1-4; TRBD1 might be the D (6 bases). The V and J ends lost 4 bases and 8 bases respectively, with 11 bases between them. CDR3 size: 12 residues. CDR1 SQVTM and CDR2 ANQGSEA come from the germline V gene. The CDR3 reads CSVGQGSEKLFF. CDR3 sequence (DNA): TGCAGCGTTGGGCAGGGGTCGGAAAAACTGTTTTTT. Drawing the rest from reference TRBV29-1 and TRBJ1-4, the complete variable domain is SAVISQKPSRDICQRGTSLTIQCQVDSQVTMMFWYRQQPGQSLTLIATANQGSEATYESGFVIDKFPISRPNLTFSTLTVSNMSPEDSSIYLCSVGQGSEKLFFGSGTQLSVL.

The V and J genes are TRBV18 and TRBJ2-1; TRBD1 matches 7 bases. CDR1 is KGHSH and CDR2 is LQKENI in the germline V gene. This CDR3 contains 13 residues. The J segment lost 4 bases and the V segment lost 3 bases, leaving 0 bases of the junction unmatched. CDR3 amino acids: CASSPGQYNEQFF. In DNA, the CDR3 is TGTGCCAGCTCACCGGGACAGTACAATGAGCAGTTCTTC.